These T cell receptor beta chains were read from a single sample in a study of identical twins. TCRdb independently ran MiXCR on the 5' RACE reads; one entry per CDR3 protein. The profile shows about 450,000 distinct CDR3 sequences, around a sixth of them singletons. The material sequenced was naive T cells sorted from blood. The receptor set was obtained from a man aged 45-65 years in good health. The CDR3 runs from the conserved cysteine through the conserved F or W. Each record gives: clone size, J gene, V gene, D gene, CDR3 DNA, CDR3 protein. The D gene is left open where the match is weak. Clone size, where shown, is once, few, many, or a class for clones that have expanded.

few,TRBJ2-5,TRBV6-1,TRBD2,TGTGCCAGCAGCGCCCCGGGACTAGCGGGAGGGGGGGGAGAGACCCAGTACTTC,CASSAPGLAGGGGETQYF
.,TRBJ2-5,TRBV11-2,TRBD2,TGTGCCAGCAGCCCAGGGACTAGCGAGAACTCTTGGTACCAAGAGACCCAGTACTTC,CASSPGTSENSWYQETQYF
.,TRBJ2-7,TRBV29-1,.,TGCAGCGTCGGGTGGTCCTACGAGCAGTACTTC,CSVGWSYEQYF
many,TRBJ2-7,TRBV5-1,.,TGCGCCAGCAGCTTAGGTCCACTCTCCTACGAGCAGTACTTC,CASSLGPLSYEQYF
.,TRBJ2-6,TRBV6-1,.,TGTGCCAGCGGAAATTCTGGGGCCAACGTCCTGACTTTC,CASGNSGANVLTF
few,TRBJ2-1,TRBV5-1,.,TGCGCCAGCAGCTTGGCTTACGACAATGAGCAGTTCTTC,CASSLAYDNEQFF
.,TRBJ2-7,TRBV5-1,TRBD1,TGCGCCAGCAGCTTGGCCTCGGGACAGGGTTTCGAGCAGTACTTC,CASSLASGQGFEQYF
.,TRBJ1-4,TRBV10-3,.,TGTGCCATCAGTGAGTCTGGACGCTCTAATGAAAAACTGTTTTTT,CAISESGRSNEKLFF
few,TRBJ2-2,TRBV29-1,.,TGCAGCGTTACGGCTTTGAACACCGGGGAGCTGTTTTTT,CSVTALNTGELFF
.,TRBJ2-1,TRBV3-1,TRBD2,TGTGCCAGCAGCCCACTTGGGACTAGCGGGGGAAACAATGAGCAGTTCTTC,CASSPLGTSGGNNEQFF
many,TRBJ2-7,TRBV5-1,TRBD1,TGCGCCAGCAGCTTCACCGGGACAGCCCAGGAGCAGTACTTC,CASSFTGTAQEQYF
many,TRBJ1-2,TRBV30,.,TGTGCCTGTGACGGACAGTCAGGGGGCTACACCTTC,CACDGQSGGYTF
.,TRBJ2-1,TRBV30,TRBD2,TGTGCCTGGAGTGTCGGGGGGACTGAGCAGTTCTTC,CAWSVGGTEQFF
.,TRBJ1-2,TRBV6-1,.,TGTGCCAGCAGTGAAGGGACGGGGATGACTAACTATGGCTACACCTTC,CASSEGTGMTNYGYTF
.,TRBJ2-3,TRBV4-2,TRBD1,TGTGCCAGCAGCCAAGCAGACAGGGCAGGGACAGATACGCAGTATTTT,CASSQADRAGTDTQYF
.,TRBJ2-1,TRBV6-1,.,TGTGCCAGCAGTGAAATTCCCGCTGCCTACAATGAGCAGTTCTTC,CASSEIPAAYNEQFF
.,TRBJ1-2,TRBV4-3,TRBD1,TGCGCCAGCAGCCAAGGGACGAGACAGGGGAACTATGGCTACACCTTC,CASSQGTRQGNYGYTF
few,TRBJ2-3,TRBV5-6,.,TGTGCCAGCAGCACGGGGATCGCAGATACGCAGTATTTT,CASSTGIADTQYF
many,TRBJ1-3,TRBV7-2,.,TGTGCCAGCAGAGGGTTTGGGGTGGCTGGAAACACCATATATTTT,CASRGFGVAGNTIYF
many,TRBJ1-5,TRBV9,.,TGTGCCAGCAGCGTAGGGAATAGCAATCAGCCCCAGCATTTT,CASSVGNSNQPQHF
few,TRBJ2-7,TRBV7-2,.,TGTGCCAGCAGCTTAGAAGCGCGTGGGGGTCCCGAGCAGTACTTC,CASSLEARGGPEQYF
many,TRBJ1-5,TRBV6-2/TRBV6-3,.,TGTGCCAGCAGTTACCCCCCGGGCTCACAGCCCCAGCATTTT,CASSYPPGSQPQHF
.,TRBJ1-6,TRBV6-4,.,TGTGCCAGCAGTTCAGGGCGGATTGATTCACCCCTCCACTTT,CASSSGRIDSPLHF
.,TRBJ2-5,TRBV20-1,.,TGCAGTGCTAGAGATTGGAGGGGGGCCGGGAAGACCCAGTACTTC,CSARDWRGAGKTQYF